This entry lists 12 T cell receptor beta chains sequenced from one sample in a study of blood T cell repertoires in COVID-19. Method: immunoSEQ multiplex PCR; TCRdb's copy keeps in-frame clones and lacks some. Here the sample spans around 280,000 clones, nearly 90% being singletons. The material sequenced was PBMCs or T cells enriched from blood (not recorded which). These receptors were taken from a woman between 18 and 29 years old with acute COVID-19.

V and J are TRBV20-1 and TRBJ1-1; TRBD1 agrees at 8 bases. Germline V gene data show CDR1 as DFQATT and CDR2 as SNEGSKA (reference sequence). The CDR3 sequence is 16 residues long. The V segment lost 3 bases and the J segment 3 bases; nucleotides outside the gene matches: 12. The CDR3 loop is CSASSLPGGMDTEAFF. The CDR3 DNA sequence: TGCAGTGCTAGTTCTCTGCCAGGGGGCATGGACACTGAAGCTTTCTTT.

The rearrangement links TRBV7-2 to TRBJ2-5; D is undetermined. Per germline, CDR1 SGHTA and CDR2 FQGNSA. V was cut by 2 bases and J by 2 bases, with 6 bases left in between. The CDR3 contains 13 residues. DNA for the CDR3: TGTGCCAGCAGCTTAACCAGGCAAGAGACCCAGTACTTC. This codes for CASSLTRQETQYF.

V usage is TRBV11-2 and J usage is TRBJ1-5; D remains ambiguous. The CDR3 extends over 15 amino acids. V was clipped by 1 base and J by 2 bases, with 9 bases between them. Germline-derived CDR1 and CDR2 are SGHAT and FQNNGV. Written as DNA, the CDR3 is TGTGCCAGCAGCTTAGGAGGAGCGGGCAATCAGCCCCAGCATTTT. Translating gives CASSLGGAGNQPQHF.

This clone was observed a few times. The CDR3 DNA reads as TGTGCCAGCAGCGTAGGAACCCCGGCGTGGGGGACCGGGACTCGAGAGACCCAGTACTTC. Protein: CASSVGTPAWGTGTRETQYF. The V gene is TRBV9, the J gene TRBJ2-5, with D perhaps matching TRBD2 (6 bases). Germline V gene sequence: CDR1 SGDLS, CDR2 YYNGEE. This CDR3 has 20 residues. Trimming cost V 0 bases and J 4 bases, with 28 bases left between them.

The V and J genes are TRBV10-1 and TRBJ2-2, with unresolved D. The V gene lost 6 bases and the J gene lost 1 base, with 6 bases spanning the gap. The germline V gene has CDR1 WNHNN and CDR2 SYGVQD (reference sequence). The CDR3 runs 13 residues. CDR3 bases: TGCGCCAGCAGCTCACAGAACACCGGGGAGCTGTTTTTT. Residues: CASSSQNTGELFF.

The genes are TRBV4-3 and TRBJ2-7; TRBD2 is a possible D gene (6 bases). The CDR3 contains 15 residues. With 1 base removed from V and 2 bases from J, the gap between germline ends came to 12 bases. Germline V gives CDR1 LGHNA, CDR2 YSLEER. In DNA, the CDR3 is TGCGCCAGCAGCCAAGTACTCGCGGGAACCTACGAGCAGTACTTC. This codes for CASSQVLAGTYEQYF.

This clone was picked up one time. This chain links TRBV19 with TRBJ2-1, with 11 bases that match TRBD2. The ends lost 4 bases at V and 6 bases at J; junction bases unmatched: 8. This CDR3 contains 16 residues. Germline values: CDR1 LNHDA, CDR2 SQIVND (reference sequence). Here the CDR3 reads CASSKLTSGTFNEQFF. As DNA, the CDR3 is TGTGCCAGTAGTAAGTTGACTAGCGGGACCTTCAATGAGCAGTTCTTC.

Of note for this clone: This specimen includes other DNA sequences encoding the same CDR3. The chain joins TRBV28 to TRBJ2-7; 8 bases are shared with TRBD2. The CDR3 length is 16 residues. Germline CDR1 MDHEN, CDR2 SYDVKM. The ends lost 3 bases at V and 0 bases at J; junction bases unmatched: 7. CDR3: CASSLGLAGGSYEQYF. In DNA, the CDR3 is TGTGCCAGCAGTTTGGGTCTAGCGGGCGGCTCCTACGAGCAGTACTTC.

This chain joins TRBV12-3 or TRBV12-4 and TRBJ2-1; 9 nucleotides align to TRBD2. The CDR3 totals 13 residues. Trimming at V came to 7 bases and at J to 6 bases, leaving 4 bases not matched to a gene. CDR3 in amino acids: CASKLAGPNEQFF. The DNA of the CDR3 is TGTGCCAGCAAACTAGCGGGCCCCAATGAGCAGTTCTTC.

The chain carries TRBV18 and TRBJ1-2, with 9 nucleotides matching TRBD1. Looked up from germline, CDR1 is KGHSH and CDR2 is LQKENI. The CDR3 length is 18 residues. Trimming removed 3 bases from V and 6 bases from J; junction bases left unmatched: 17. CDR3 DNA sequence: TGTGCCAGCTCACCCATACTGGGACAGGGACTATCTATGGATGGCTACACCTTC. Its translation is CASSPILGQGLSMDGYTF. The full variable domain, in which reference TRBV18 and TRBJ1-2 provide the parts outside the CDR3, is NAGVMQNPRHLVRRRGQEARLRCSPMKGHSHVYWYRQLPEEGLKFMVYLQKENIIDESGMPKERFSAEFPKEGPSILRIQQVVRGDSAAYFCASSPILGQGLSMDGYTFGSGTRLTVV.

The rearrangement links TRBV4-1 to TRBJ2-5; 7 bases line up with TRBD2. This CDR3 is built from 16 residues. Trimming took 2 bases from V and 2 from J; bases not matched to a gene: 8. Germline loops: CDR1 MGHRA, CDR2 YSYEKL. In DNA, the CDR3 is TGCGCCAGCAGCCAAATTTTCGCTAGCGGTCAAGAGACCCAGTACTTC. Translating it yields CASSQIFASGQETQYF.

This clone was found once. The rearrangement joins TRBV6-5 to TRBJ1-1; 8 positions match TRBD1. Germline CDR1 and CDR2: MNHEY and SVGAGI. Germline trimming cut 6 bases from V and 3 bases from J; bases unmatched to any gene: 9. CDR3 size: 15 residues. The CDR3 loop is CASSIRGQGDTEAFF. Here the CDR3 DNA reads TGTGCCAGCAGCATAAGAGGACAGGGAGACACTGAAGCTTTCTTT.